These 15 T cell receptor beta chains came from one sample sequenced in a study of CD8 T cells in ankylosing spondylitis. TCRdb re-called the 5' RACE reads through MiXCR, storing one row per CDR3 protein. The table lists 350,000 to 450,000 distinct CDR3 sequences, around 20% of them singletons. Input material: blood, either unsorted or a sorted T cell fraction (not recorded which). These receptors originate from a male donor with ankylosing spondylitis or in good health (not recorded which).

The chain is built from TRBV7-9 and TRBJ1-1, with D tentatively TRBD1 (6 bases). This CDR3 contains 14 residues. Germline CDR1 reads SEHNR; CDR2 reads FQNEAQ (reference sequence). V dropped 8 bases and J dropped 1 base, with 14 bases sitting between them. CDR3 loop: CASGGGVENTEAFF. In DNA, the CDR3 is TGTGCCAGCGGAGGGGGTGTGGAGAACACTGAAGCTTTCTTT.

The chain combines TRBV7-2 with TRBJ2-7; D perhaps matches TRBD1 (6 bases). The CDR3 covers 14 residues. The germline V gene encodes CDR1 SGHTA and CDR2 FQGNSA. The ends were cut back, 1 base at V and 7 bases at J, with 14 bases in the middle. CDR3 nucleotides: TGTGCCAGCAGCTTAGTAGGGACACCTACTGAGCAGTACTTC. Translated: CASSLVGTPTEQYF.

The V and J genes are TRBV10-3 and TRBJ2-3; perhaps TRBD1 as D (5 bases). The CDR3 totals 14 residues. CDR1 is ENHRY, CDR2 SYGVKD, per germline. Between the trimmed V and J ends, which lost 6 bases and 0 bases, there was a span of 10 bases. CDR3 DNA sequence: TGTGCCATCAGGGGGCAGGGTAGCACAGATACGCAGTATTTT. Its protein product is CAIRGQGSTDTQYF.

This clonotype was recorded a few times. This sequence joins TRBV25-1 and TRBJ2-2; tentatively, D is TRBD1 (6 bases). This CDR3 has 13 residues. Germline CDR1 and CDR2: MGHDK and SYGVNS. Deletions cut 8 bases from V and 5 bases from J, with 12 bases between. The CDR3 loop is CASATQGTGELFF. The CDR3 region has the DNA TGTGCCAGCGCCACACAGGGAACCGGGGAGCTGTTTTTT. The full variable domain, in which reference TRBV25-1 and TRBJ2-2 provide the parts outside the CDR3, is EADIYQTPRYLVIGTGKKITLECSQTMGHDKMYWYQQDPGMELHLIHYSYGVNSTEKGDLSSESTVSRIRTEHFPLTLESARPSHTSQYLCASATQGTGELFFGEGSRLTVL.

This clonotype occurred a few times. The chain employs TRBV7-6 and TRBJ2-7, with no clear D. Trimming took off 5 bases at V and 4 bases at J, with 12 bases between the two ends. CDR3 length: 13 residues. The germline V gene encodes CDR1 SGHVS and CDR2 FNYEAQ. CDR3 residues: CASSPSPDYEQYF. CDR3 DNA: TGTGCCAGCAGCCCCTCTCCTGATTACGAGCAGTACTTC. Full variable domain (remainder filled in from reference TRBV7-6 and TRBJ2-7): GAGVSQSPRYKVTKRGQDVALRCDPISGHVSLYWYRQALGQGPEFLTYFNYEAQQDKSGLPNDRFSAERPEGSISTLTIQRTEQRDSAMYRCASSPSPDYEQYFGPGTRLTVT.

This sequence joins TRBV12-3 or TRBV12-4 and TRBJ2-3; D assignment may be TRBD1 or TRBD2 (5 bases each). V lost 3 bases and J 3 bases, leaving 16 bases between the germline ends. CDR3 length equals 16 residues. CDR3: CASSFGALGMTDTQYF. DNA of the CDR3: TGTGCCAGCAGTTTCGGGGCGCTTGGGATGACAGATACGCAGTATTTT.

V gene TRBV29-1 combines with J gene TRBJ1-1; 8 bases match TRBD1. The germline CDR1 and CDR2 sequences are SQVTM and ANQGSEA. The V and J ends lost 5 bases and 1 base, in that order; junction bases with no gene match: 18. The CDR3 length is 18 residues. The CDR3 DNA reads as TGCAGCGTTCAGGCTCCTAAGATATATCAGGGGGCGAACACTGAAGCTTTCTTT. Its translation is CSVQAPKIYQGANTEAFF.

A few counts support this clonotype. The gene calls are TRBV28 and TRBJ2-5, with 11 bases identical to TRBD2. V shed 5 bases, J shed 6 bases, and the junction held 11 bases outside the gene matches. This CDR3 has 16 residues. In germline, CDR1 is MDHEN, CDR2 SYDVKM. The CDR3 sequence: CASSPLAGGLSQTQYF. CDR3 in DNA: TGTGCCAGCAGTCCCCTAGCGGGGGGTTTGTCCCAGACCCAGTACTTC.

The rearrangement joins TRBV19 to TRBJ2-3, with 7 bases fitting TRBD1. The CDR3 length is 16 residues. From germline, CDR1 is LNHDA and CDR2 SQIVND (reference sequence). The J segment lost 2 bases and the V segment lost 3 bases, leaving 8 bases of the junction unmatched. The CDR3 here is CASSIPQGPTTDTQYF. In nucleotides, the CDR3 is TGTGCCAGTAGTATCCCACAGGGGCCGACCACAGATACGCAGTATTTT.

V usage is TRBV7-8 and J usage is TRBJ1-5; TRBD1 aligns across 9 bases. Germline V gives CDR1 SGHVS, CDR2 FQNEAQ. The CDR3 is made up of 15 amino acids. Germline trimming cut 5 bases from V and 7 bases from J; bases unmatched to any gene: 9. The DNA for the CDR3 is TGTGCCAGCAGCCAAAATCTGGGGACAGGGCAGCCCCAGCATTTT. This encodes CASSQNLGTGQPQHF.

The chain couples TRBV29-1 to TRBJ2-7, with D possibly being TRBD1 or TRBD2 (5 bases each). The CDR3 covers 13 residues. Germline V gene sequence: CDR1 SQVTM, CDR2 ANQGSEA. Deletions cut 7 bases from V and 2 bases from J, with 15 bases between. This CDR3 reads CSAVSRGPYEQYF. The CDR3 coding sequence is TGCAGCGCCGTCAGCCGGGGCCCCTACGAGCAGTACTTC.

This clonotype has just one count. V and J are TRBV12-3 or TRBV12-4 and TRBJ2-7; perhaps D is TRBD1 or TRBD2 (5 bases each). V was shortened by 3 bases and J by 1 base, with 10 bases between the two germline ends. The CDR3 consists of 14 residues. CDR3 loop: CASSFGGWSYEQYF. The CDR3 DNA sequence: TGTGCCAGCAGTTTTGGGGGTTGGTCCTACGAGCAGTACTTC.

The rearrangement joins TRBV20-1 to TRBJ1-2; maybe TRBD1 (5 bases). Germline V gene sequence: CDR1 DFQATT, CDR2 SNEGSKA (reference sequence). This CDR3 spans 14 amino acids. Trimming took 0 bases from V and 4 from J, leaving 12 bases between them. CDR3 loop: CSARDPGTVYGYTF. The CDR3 DNA follows: TGCAGTGCTAGAGACCCAGGGACGGTCTATGGCTACACCTTC.

This clonotype showed up just a few times. This chain links TRBV13 with TRBJ2-5; TRBD2 is a possible D gene (6 bases). This CDR3 comprises 14 residues. Germline-derived CDR1 and CDR2 are PRHDT and FYEKMQ (reference sequence). Trimming cost V 6 bases and J 2 bases, with 13 bases left between them. For the CDR3, the DNA is TGTGCCAGCAGTATCGGGGGAGTGCAAGAGACCCAGTACTTC. This sequence encodes CASSIGGVQETQYF.

The chain links TRBV12-3 or TRBV12-4 to TRBJ2-7, with D tentatively TRBD1 or TRBD2 (6 bases each). Between the trimmed V and J ends, which lost 7 bases and 7 bases, there was a span of 8 bases. The CDR3 contains 10 residues. CDR3 loop: CASKGGEQYF. The CDR3 DNA follows: TGTGCCAGCAAGGGGGGAGAGCAGTACTTC.